This record concerns one T cell receptor beta chain sequence. The antigen is undetermined. Trimming cost V 5 bases and J 7 bases, with 18 bases left between them. CDR3 length equals 14 residues. The V gene's germline CDR1 is SGHDN and CDR2 FVKESK. Repertoires were generated with immunoSEQ multiplex PCR, while TCRdb's copy carries only in-frame clones and drops some. The sample has over 80,000 clones, approximately 90% seen once. These data originate in a study of OX40 agonist ivuxolimab in advanced cancers. The study's findings and limits: CD4+ T cells averaged fewer expanded clones than CD8+ T cells.

This TCR was recovered from an adult with an advanced solid tumor such as melanoma, head and neck, liver or kidney cancer. The rearrangement uses TRBV14 and TRBJ2-7, with a possible D match to TRBD1 (5 bases). This specimen consisted of CD4+ or CD8+ T cells sorted from blood, obtained in a trial of the OX40 agonist ivuxolimab. In DNA, the CDR3 is TGTGCCAGCAGCATCCAGGGCAGCTTCAGGGAGCAGTACTTC. Its protein product is CASSIQGSFREQYF.